This section outlines one TCR beta chain sequence together with its context. This clonotype turned up a few times. The clone's antigen remains unknown. Base quality data are lacking; no much larger clone is found one base away. The entry originates in a study of post-analysis software for immune sequencing data (dated by TCRdb to between 2015 and 2017). Looking at the study overall: The recorded disease courses included relapsing-remitting, secondary progressive and progressive-relapsing multiple sclerosis, and some patients had no subtype annotation. A subset of samples was prepared in parallel using single-end sample barcoding, then pooled and co-amplified after Illumina adapter ligation. The multiple sclerosis patient repertoires were compared with about a dozen previously published healthy control repertoires from donors aged 6 to 25 years.

Clipping removes 1 base from V and 3 bases from J, with 2 as the unmatched junction base count. The germline V gene provides CDR1 SGDLS and CDR2 YYNGEE. The CDR3 starts with the cysteine, ends with the phenylalanine, and has 15 residues. Only CDR3 DNA remains: 45 bases, in frame from the first base. The library was built by means of PCR. For sequencing, an Illumina HiSeq 2500 was employed. To reduce PCR and sequencing biases, unique molecular identifiers were built into the TCR beta cDNA libraries. Approximately 500,000 cDNA molecules were obtained per 1 to 10 million input T cells, so each molecule approximated one T cell. The patient libraries were prepared and sequenced with the same protocol used for the earlier healthy control dataset. Samples belonging to the same batch were prepared together, multiplexed and sequenced on a shared HiSeq lane. Per the original workflow: Raw barcoded reads were processed with MIGEC, and single-read molecular identifier groups were discarded before consensus assembly and CDR3 extraction. Clonotype tables were post-analysed with VDJtools, and diversity was normalized by down-sampling all datasets to the smallest sample size. In repertoire overlap clustering, CDR3 amino acid sequences, but not nucleotide sequences, were matched to correct batch-related cross-sample contamination. TCRdb reprocessed the public reads (quality trimming at Q25 with fastp, clone calling with MiXCR) and kept in-frame beta chains. Duplicate CDR3 protein sequences are folded into a single record with the most common DNA and genes. It is TCRdb's table, rather than the study itself, that gives the V and J calls and clone size. The sample includes around 710,000 distinct CDR3 sequences, with roughly 50% observed a single time. The top ten clonotypes cover 4% to 5% of the sample.

Overall study results and their limits: Significantly higher frequencies in patients than in controls were found for several TRBV segments, including TRBV5-6, TRBV5-1 and TRBV20-1. Direct clustering with F measure revealed strong co-clustering of samples prepared in the same batch, which led to a batch-effect correction. The multiple sclerosis patient group was slightly younger than the control group. Significantly lower normalized Chao1 diversity was found in multiple sclerosis patients than in controls, suggesting substantial peripheral T-cell clonal expansion.

To demonstrate the VDJtools post-analysis software, the study profiled TCR beta repertoires from the peripheral blood of about a dozen young patients with multiple sclerosis. The patients with multiple sclerosis were children and adolescents between about 6 and 17 years of age. The source material was blood. This chain joins TRBV9 to TRBJ2-1; 9 bases in between match TRBD2. The source of this sequence is a girl aged 5-17 years with multiple sclerosis. CDR3 protein: CASSVTSGFYNEQFF. Here is the DNA: TGTGCCAGCAGCGTAACTAGCGGGTTCTACAATGAGCAGTTCTTC.